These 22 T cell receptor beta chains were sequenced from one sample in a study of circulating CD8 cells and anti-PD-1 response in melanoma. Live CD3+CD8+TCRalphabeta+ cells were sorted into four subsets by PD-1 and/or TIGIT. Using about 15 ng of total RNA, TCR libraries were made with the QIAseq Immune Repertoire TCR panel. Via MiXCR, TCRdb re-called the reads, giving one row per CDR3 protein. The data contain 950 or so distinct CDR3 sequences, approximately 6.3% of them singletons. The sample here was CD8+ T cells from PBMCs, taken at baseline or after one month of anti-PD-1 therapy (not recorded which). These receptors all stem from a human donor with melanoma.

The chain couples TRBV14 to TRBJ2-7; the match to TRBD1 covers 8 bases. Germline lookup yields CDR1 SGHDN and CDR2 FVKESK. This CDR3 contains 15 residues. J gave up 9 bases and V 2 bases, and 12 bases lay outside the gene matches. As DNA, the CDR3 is TGTGCCAGCAGCCAACGACAGGGGCGGCCTACGGGGCAGTACTTC. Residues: CASSQRQGRPTGQYF.

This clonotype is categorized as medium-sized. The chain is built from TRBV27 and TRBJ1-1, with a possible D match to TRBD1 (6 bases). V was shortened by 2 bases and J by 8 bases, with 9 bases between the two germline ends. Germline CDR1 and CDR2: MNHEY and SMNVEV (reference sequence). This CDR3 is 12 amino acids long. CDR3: CASSLGGAEAFF. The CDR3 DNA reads TGTGCCAGCAGTTTAGGGGGGGCCGAAGCTTTCTTT.

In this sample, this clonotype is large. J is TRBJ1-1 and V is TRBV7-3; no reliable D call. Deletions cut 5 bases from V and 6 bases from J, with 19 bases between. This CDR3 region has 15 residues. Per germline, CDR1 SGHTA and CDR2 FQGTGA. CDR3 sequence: CASSHRPDGMAEAFF. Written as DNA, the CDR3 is TGTGCCAGCAGCCACCGGCCGGACGGGATGGCTGAAGCTTTCTTT.

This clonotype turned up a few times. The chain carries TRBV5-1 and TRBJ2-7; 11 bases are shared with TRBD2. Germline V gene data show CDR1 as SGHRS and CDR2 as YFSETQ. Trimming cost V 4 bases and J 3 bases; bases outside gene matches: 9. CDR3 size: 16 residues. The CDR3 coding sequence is TGCGCCAGCAGCCCAATTCCTAGCGGGGGGTTCTACGAGCAGTACTTC. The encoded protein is CASSPIPSGGFYEQYF.

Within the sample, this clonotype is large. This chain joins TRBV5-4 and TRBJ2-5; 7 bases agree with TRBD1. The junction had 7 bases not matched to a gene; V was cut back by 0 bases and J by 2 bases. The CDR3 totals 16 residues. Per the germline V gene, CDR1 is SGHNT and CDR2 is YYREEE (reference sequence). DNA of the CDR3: TGTGCCAGCAGCTTGGAGCAGGGGGTCTGGCAAGAGACCCAGTACTTC. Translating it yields CASSLEQGVWQETQYF. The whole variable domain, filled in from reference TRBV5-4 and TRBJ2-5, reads ETGVTQSPTHLIKTRGQQVTLRCSSQSGHNTVSWYQQALGQGPQFIFQYYREEENGRGNFPPRFSGLQFPNYSSELNVNALELDDSALYLCASSLEQGVWQETQYFGPGTRLLVL.

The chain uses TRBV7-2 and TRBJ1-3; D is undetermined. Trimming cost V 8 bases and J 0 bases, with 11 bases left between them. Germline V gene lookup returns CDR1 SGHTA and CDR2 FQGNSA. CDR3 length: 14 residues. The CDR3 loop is CASGFGSSGNTIYF. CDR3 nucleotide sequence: TGTGCCAGCGGTTTCGGGAGCTCTGGAAACACCATATATTTT.

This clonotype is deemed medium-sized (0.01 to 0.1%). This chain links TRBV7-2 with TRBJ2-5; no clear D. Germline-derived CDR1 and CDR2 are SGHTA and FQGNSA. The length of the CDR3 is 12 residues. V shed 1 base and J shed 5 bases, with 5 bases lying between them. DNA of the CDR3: TGTGCCAGCAGCTTAGGTTATGAGACCCAGTACTTC. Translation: CASSLGYETQYF.

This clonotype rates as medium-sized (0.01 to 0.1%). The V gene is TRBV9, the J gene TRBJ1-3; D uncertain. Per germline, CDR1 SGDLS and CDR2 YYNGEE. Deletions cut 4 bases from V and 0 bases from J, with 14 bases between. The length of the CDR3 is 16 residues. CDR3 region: CASSSGRLTSGNTIYF. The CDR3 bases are TGTGCCAGCAGCTCAGGACGGTTGACCTCTGGAAACACCATATATTTT.

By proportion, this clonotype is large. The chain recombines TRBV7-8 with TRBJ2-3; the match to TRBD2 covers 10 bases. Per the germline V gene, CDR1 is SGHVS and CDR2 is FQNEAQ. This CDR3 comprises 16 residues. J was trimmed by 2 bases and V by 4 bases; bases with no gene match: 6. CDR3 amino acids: CASSSALAGATDTQYF. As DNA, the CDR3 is TGTGCCAGCAGCTCGGCCCTAGCGGGGGCCACAGATACGCAGTATTTT.

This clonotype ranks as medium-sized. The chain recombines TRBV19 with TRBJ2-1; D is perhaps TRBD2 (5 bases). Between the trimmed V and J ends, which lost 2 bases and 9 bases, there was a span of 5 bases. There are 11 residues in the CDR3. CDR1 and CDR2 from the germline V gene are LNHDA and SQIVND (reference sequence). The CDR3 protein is CASSISGEQFF. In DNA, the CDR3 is TGTGCCAGTAGTATAAGCGGTGAGCAGTTCTTC.

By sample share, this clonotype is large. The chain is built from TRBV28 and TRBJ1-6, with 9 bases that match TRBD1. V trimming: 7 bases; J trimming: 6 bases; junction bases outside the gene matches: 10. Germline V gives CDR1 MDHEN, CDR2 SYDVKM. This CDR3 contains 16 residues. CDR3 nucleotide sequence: TGTGCCAGCATACAGGGGGCTACGACCCCTAATTCACCCCTCCACTTT. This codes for CASIQGATTPNSPLHF.

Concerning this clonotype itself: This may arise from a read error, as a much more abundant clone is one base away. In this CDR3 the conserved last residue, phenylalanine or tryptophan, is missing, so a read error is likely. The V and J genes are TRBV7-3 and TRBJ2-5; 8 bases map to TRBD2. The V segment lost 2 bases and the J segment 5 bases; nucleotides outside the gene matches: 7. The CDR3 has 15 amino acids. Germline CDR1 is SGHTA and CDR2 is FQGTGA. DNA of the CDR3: TGTGCCAGCAGCTTAGGACTAGCAGGCGGTGAGACCCAGTACCTC. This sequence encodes CASSLGLAGGETQYL.

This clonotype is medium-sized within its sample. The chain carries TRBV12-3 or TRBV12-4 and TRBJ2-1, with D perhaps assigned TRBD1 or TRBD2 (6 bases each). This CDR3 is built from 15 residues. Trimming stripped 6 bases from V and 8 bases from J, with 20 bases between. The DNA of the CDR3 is TGTGCCAGCAGGGCAGAGGGGGGAGGTCCTTATGAGCAGTTCTTC. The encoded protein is CASRAEGGGPYEQFF.

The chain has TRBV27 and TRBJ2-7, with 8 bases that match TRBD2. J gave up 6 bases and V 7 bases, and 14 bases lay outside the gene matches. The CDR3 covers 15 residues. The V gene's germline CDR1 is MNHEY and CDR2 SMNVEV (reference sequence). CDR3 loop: CASTAAAGGEAEQYF. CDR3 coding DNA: TGTGCCAGCACAGCGGCGGCCGGGGGGGAGGCCGAGCAGTACTTC.

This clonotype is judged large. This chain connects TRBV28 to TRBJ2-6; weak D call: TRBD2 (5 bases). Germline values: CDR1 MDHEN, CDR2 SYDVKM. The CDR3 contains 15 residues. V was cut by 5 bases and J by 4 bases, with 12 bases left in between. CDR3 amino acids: CASSPLEDGANVLTF. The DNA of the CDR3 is TGTGCCAGCAGTCCATTGGAGGACGGGGCCAACGTCCTGACTTTC. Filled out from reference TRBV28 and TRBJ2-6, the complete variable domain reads DVKVTQSSRYLVKRTGEKVFLECVQDMDHENMFWYRQDPGLGLRLIYFSYDVKMKEKGDIPEGYSVSREKKERFSLILESASTNQTSMYLCASSPLEDGANVLTFGAGSRLTVL.

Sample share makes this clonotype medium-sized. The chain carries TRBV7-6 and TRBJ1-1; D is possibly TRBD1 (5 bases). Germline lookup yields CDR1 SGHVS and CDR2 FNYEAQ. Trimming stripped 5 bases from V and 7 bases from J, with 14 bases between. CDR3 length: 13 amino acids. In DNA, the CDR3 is TGTGCCAGCAGCCAGATAAGGGGCCATGAAGCTTTCTTT. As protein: CASSQIRGHEAFF.

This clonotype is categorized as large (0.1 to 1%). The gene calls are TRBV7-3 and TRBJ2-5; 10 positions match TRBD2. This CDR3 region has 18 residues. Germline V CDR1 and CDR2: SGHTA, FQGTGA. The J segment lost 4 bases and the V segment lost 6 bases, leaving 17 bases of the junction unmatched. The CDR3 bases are TGTGCCAGCAGATCCCACGACGCTTCCCCTAGCGGGGGAGAGACCCAGTACTTC. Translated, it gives CASRSHDASPSGGETQYF. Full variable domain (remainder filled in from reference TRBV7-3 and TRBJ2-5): GAGVSQTPSNKVTEKGKYVELRCDPISGHTALYWYRQSLGQGPEFLIYFQGTGAADDSGLPNDRFFAVRPEGSVSTLKIQRTERGDSAVYLCASRSHDASPSGGETQYFGPGTRLLVL.

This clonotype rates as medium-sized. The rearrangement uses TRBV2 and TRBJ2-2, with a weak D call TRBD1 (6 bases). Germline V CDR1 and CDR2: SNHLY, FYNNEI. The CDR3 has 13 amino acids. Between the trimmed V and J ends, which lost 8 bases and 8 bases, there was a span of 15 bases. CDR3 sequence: CASWARGFGELFF. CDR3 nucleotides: TGTGCCAGCTGGGCCAGGGGATTTGGGGAGCTGTTTTTT.

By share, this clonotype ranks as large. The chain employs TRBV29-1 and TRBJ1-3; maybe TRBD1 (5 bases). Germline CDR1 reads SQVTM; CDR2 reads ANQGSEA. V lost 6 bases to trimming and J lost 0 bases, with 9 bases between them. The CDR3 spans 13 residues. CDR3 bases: TGCAGCGTACAGGACAACTCTGGAAACACCATATATTTT. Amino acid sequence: CSVQDNSGNTIYF.

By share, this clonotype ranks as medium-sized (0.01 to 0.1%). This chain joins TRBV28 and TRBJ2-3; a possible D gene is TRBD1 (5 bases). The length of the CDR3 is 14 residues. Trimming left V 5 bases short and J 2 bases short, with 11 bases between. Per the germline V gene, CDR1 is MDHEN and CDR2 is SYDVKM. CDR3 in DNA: TGTGCCAGCAGTCCAGACAGCGACACAGATACGCAGTATTTT. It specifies CASSPDSDTDTQYF. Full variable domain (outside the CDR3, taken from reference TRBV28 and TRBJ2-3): DVKVTQSSRYLVKRTGEKVFLECVQDMDHENMFWYRQDPGLGLRLIYFSYDVKMKEKGDIPEGYSVSREKKERFSLILESASTNQTSMYLCASSPDSDTDTQYFGPGTRLTVL.

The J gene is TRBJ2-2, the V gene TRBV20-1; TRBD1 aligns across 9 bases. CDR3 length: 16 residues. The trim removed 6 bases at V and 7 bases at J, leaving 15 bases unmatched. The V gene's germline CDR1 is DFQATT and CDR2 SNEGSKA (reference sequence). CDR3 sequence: CSALTRDRVMGGELFF. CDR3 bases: TGCAGTGCCCTCACCCGGGACAGGGTAATGGGCGGGGAGCTGTTTTTT.

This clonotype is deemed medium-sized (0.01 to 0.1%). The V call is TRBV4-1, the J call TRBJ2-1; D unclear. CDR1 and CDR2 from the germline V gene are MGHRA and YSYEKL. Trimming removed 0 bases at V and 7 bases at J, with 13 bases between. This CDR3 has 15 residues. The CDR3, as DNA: TGCGCCAGCAGCCAAGATCGCTCGTCGCGAAATGAGCAGTTCTTC. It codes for CASSQDRSSRNEQFF.